This T cell receptor beta chain was identified in a study of blood T cell repertoires in COVID-19. The data were produced by immunoSEQ multiplex PCR, yet TCRdb's version contains in-frame clones alone and is incomplete. The sample includes 150,000 to 200,000 clones, just under 85% of them seen just once. A note on this clone: This specimen includes other DNA sequences encoding the same CDR3.

Sequencing was carried out using peripheral blood. The clonotype originates from a man between 35 and 55 years old who had recovered from COVID-19.

The CDR3 sequence: CASSRGYEQYF. Here the CDR3 DNA reads TGTGCCAGCAGCCGGGGTTACGAGCAGTACTTC. The chain links TRBV27 to TRBJ2-7, with TRBD2 as a possible D gene (5 bases). V shed 6 bases and J shed 4 bases, with 7 bases lying between them. The CDR3 runs to 11 residues. Germline V gene lookup returns CDR1 MNHEY and CDR2 SMNVEV (reference sequence).